These T cell receptor beta chains were read from a single sample in a study of blood T cells in healthy people across ages. Each CDR3 protein is one row after TCRdb ran MiXCR on the 5' RACE reads. The table shows approximately 760,000 distinct CDR3 sequences, with roughly 25% occurring only once. The data were also submitted as part of a second study, on T cells of mothers and their children.

Material: blood. All receptors come from a boy aged 5-17 years in good health. Each CDR3 is given with its conserved first and last residue. D genes are given only for firm matches. The listing skips clone size in some rows; elsewhere it reads once, few, many or a size class.

d_call j_call v_call clone_size cdr3_nt cdr3_aa
NA TRBJ2-5 TRBV11-2 NA TGTGCCAGCAGCGCATTACAGGGATGGACCCAGTACTTC CASSALQGWTQYF
NA TRBJ2-7 TRBV20-1 NA TGCAGTGCTTCAATCTACTACGAGCAGTACTTC CSASIYYEQYF
NA TRBJ2-5 TRBV5-5 NA TGTGCCAGCAGCTTGGAGGGACGGACCCAGTACTTC CASSLEGRTQYF
TRBD1 TRBJ2-5 TRBV29-1 NA TGCAGCGTTGGCGAGGGGGGACAGGTCCAAGAGACCCAGTACTTC CSVGEGGQVQETQYF
NA TRBJ2-1 TRBV14 NA TGTGCCAGCAGCCCGAGGACAGTCGGGGAGCAGTTCTTC CASSPRTVGEQFF
NA TRBJ1-1 TRBV5-5 NA TGTGCCAGTAGCTTGGACATTCAAGCTTTCTTT CASSLDIQAFF
TRBD1 TRBJ2-5 TRBV20-1 few TGCAGTGCTAGAGAGTTACAGGGGGTAGAGACCCAGTACTTC CSARELQGVETQYF
TRBD2 TRBJ2-1 TRBV29-1 NA TGCAGCCTGAGCGGGGGTCTGAATGAGCAGTTCTTC CSLSGGLNEQFF
TRBD1 TRBJ2-3 TRBV5-1 NA TGCGCCAGCAGCACCCAGGGGGCTAGCACAGATACGCAGTATTTT CASSTQGASTDTQYF
TRBD1 TRBJ1-1 TRBV5-1 few TGCGCCAGCAGCCACCGACAGGGTGGCACTGAAGCTTTCTTT CASSHRQGGTEAFF
NA TRBJ2-3 TRBV7-9 few TGTGCCAGCAGCAGTCCCTCGGTCGGGGATACGCAGTATTTT CASSSPSVGDTQYF
NA TRBJ2-5 TRBV25-1 few TGTGCCAGCAGTGATCGGCGGAGCTTAGGGGAGACCCAGTACTTC CASSDRRSLGETQYF
NA TRBJ1-2 TRBV6-1 few TGTGCCAGCAGCCCGCTCCGGGGGGCGTGGGGCTACACCTTC CASSPLRGAWGYTF
TRBD1 TRBJ1-5 TRBV4-3 NA TGCGCCAGCAGCCTGGGACAGGGGGCCGATCAGCCCCAGCATTTT CASSLGQGADQPQHF
NA TRBJ2-6 TRBV6-2/TRBV6-3 NA TGTGCCAGCAGTTCCCCGACAGTTCCCAGCTCTGGGGCCAACGTCCTGACTTTC CASSSPTVPSSGANVLTF
NA TRBJ2-3 TRBV7-2 many TGTGCCAGCAGCTTAGGTAGTGGGGTAGATACGCAGTATTTT CASSLGSGVDTQYF
NA TRBJ1-2 TRBV5-1 few TGCGCCAGCAGCGGGAAGGACAGCGTAGCGGACTATGGCTACACCTTC CASSGKDSVADYGYTF
TRBD2 TRBJ2-7 TRBV7-6 NA TGTGCCAGCAGCCCAGTTACTAGTCGGGGGGGGTACGAGCAGTACTTC CASSPVTSRGGYEQYF
NA TRBJ2-3 TRBV29-1 NA TGCAGCGTTGAGGACCGGGACAGTGGGAGGACAGATACGCAGTATTTT CSVEDRDSGRTDTQYF
NA TRBJ2-1 TRBV5-1 few TGCGCCAGCAGCTTTAGGTTTTCCCCAAGCTCCTACAATGAGCAGTTCTTC CASSFRFSPSSYNEQFF
NA TRBJ2-7 TRBV4-3 NA TGCGCCAGCAGCCAAGATAAGGCCCAAGGGGGGGGTGAGCAGTACTTC CASSQDKAQGGGEQYF
NA TRBJ2-7 TRBV6-1 NA TGTGCCAGCAGTGCGCACTCCAGCGAGCAGTACTTC CASSAHSSEQYF
NA TRBJ2-6 TRBV6-6 NA TGTGCCAGCAACGGAGGGTTGACTGGGGCCAACGTCCCGACTTTC CASNGGLTGANVPTF
TRBD1 TRBJ1-2 TRBV5-5 NA TGTGCCAGCAGTTTGATAGACAGGGAACATGGCTACACCTTC CASSLIDREHGYTF
NA TRBJ2-4 TRBV20-1 NA TGCAGTGCTCGTACCAAAAACATTCAGTACTTC CSARTKNIQYF
NA TRBJ1-4 TRBV20-1 few TGCAGTGCTAGAGGGAGTAGGGTTGAAAAACTGTTTTTT CSARGSRVEKLFF
NA TRBJ1-2 TRBV18 NA TGTGCCAGCTCATCCGTTGAGGGGAAGTACTACACCTTC CASSSVEGKYYTF
NA TRBJ2-3 TRBV12-5 NA TGTGCTAGTGGTTTGGTACCCAGCGACGGCACAGATACGCAGTATTTT CASGLVPSDGTDTQYF
NA TRBJ1-1 TRBV19 few TGTGCCAGTAGTATTCTGGCAGGGACCCACACTGAAGCTTTCTTT CASSILAGTHTEAFF